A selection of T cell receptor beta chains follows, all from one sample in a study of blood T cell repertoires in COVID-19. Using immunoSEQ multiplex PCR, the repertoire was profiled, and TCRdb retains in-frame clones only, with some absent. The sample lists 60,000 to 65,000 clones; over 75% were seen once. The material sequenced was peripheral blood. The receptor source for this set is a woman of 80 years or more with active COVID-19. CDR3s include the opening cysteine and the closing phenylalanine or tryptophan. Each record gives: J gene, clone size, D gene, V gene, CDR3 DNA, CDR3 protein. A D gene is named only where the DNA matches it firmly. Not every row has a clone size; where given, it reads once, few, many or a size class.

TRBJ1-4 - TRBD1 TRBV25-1 TGTGCCAGCCGCCGGACAGGGGGTATCCAATCTCTTTTT CASRRTGGIQSLF
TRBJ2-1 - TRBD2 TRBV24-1 TGTGCCACCAGTGATTTGTCACTAGCGGGAGGGAGCTCCTACAATGAGCAGTTCTTC CATSDLSLAGGSSYNEQFF
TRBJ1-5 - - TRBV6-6 TGTGCCAGCAGTTCCTACCACCTTCGAGGTCAGCCCCAGCATTTT CASSSYHLRGQPQHF
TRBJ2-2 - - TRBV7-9 TGTGCCAGCAGACAGGCCGGGGAGCTGTTTTTT CASRQAGELFF
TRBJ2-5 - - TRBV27 TGTGCCAGCAGTGTATCACTCGGGGGACGGGGTACCCAGTACTTC CASSVSLGGRGTQYF
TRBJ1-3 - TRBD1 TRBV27 TGTGCCAGCAGTCCCCGGCAGGGGGGAGACTCTGGAAACACCATATATTTT CASSPRQGGDSGNTIYF
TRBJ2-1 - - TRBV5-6 TGTGCCAGCAGCCCCGCCGTGGGAGTTGGTGAGCAGTTCTTC CASSPAVGVGEQFF
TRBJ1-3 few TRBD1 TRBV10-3 TGTGCCATCAGTGATCCTGGGACAGTCTCTGGAAACACCATATATTTT CAISDPGTVSGNTIYF
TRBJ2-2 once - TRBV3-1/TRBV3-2 TGTGCCAGCAGCCAGAGCACCGGGGAGCTGTTTTTT CASSQSTGELFF
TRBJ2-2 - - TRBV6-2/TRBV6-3 TGTGCCAGCAGCATACTAGAGGCGGCCACCGGGGAGCTGTTTTTT CASSILEAATGELFF
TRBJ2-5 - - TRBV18 TGTGCCAGCTCACCAGGCAGGGCCCAAGAGACCCAGTACTTC CASSPGRAQETQYF
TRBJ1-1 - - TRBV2 TGTGCCAGCAGGGATGGGACACCAAACACTGAAGCTTTCTTT CASRDGTPNTEAFF
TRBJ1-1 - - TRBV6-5 TGTGCCAGCAGTTACCTTAAGCTCCACGAGCCTGAAGCTTTCTTT CASSYLKLHEPEAFF
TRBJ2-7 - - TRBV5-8 TGTGCCAGCAGCCCTCGAGTAGCGGCTTCCTACGAGCAGTACTTC CASSPRVAASYEQYF
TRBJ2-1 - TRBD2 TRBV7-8 TGTGCCAGCAGTCCCCCGGGACTAGCGGGAGTACGGCAGTTCTTC CASSPPGLAGVRQFF
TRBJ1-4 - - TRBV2 TGTGCCAGCAGTGACTCCCGACAGATTAATGAAAAACTGTTTTTT CASSDSRQINEKLFF
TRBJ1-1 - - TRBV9 TGTGCCAGCAGCGTAGAATCGGGAGAAGGAACTGAAGCTTTCTTT CASSVESGEGTEAFF
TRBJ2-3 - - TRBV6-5 TGTGCCTCGAGCCCTGGCGGGAGCACAGATACGCAGTATTTT CASSPGGSTDTQYF
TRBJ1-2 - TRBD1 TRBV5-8 TGTGCCAGCAGCTTGCAGGGGGCTTACTATGGCTACACCTTC CASSLQGAYYGYTF
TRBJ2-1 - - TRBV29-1 TGCAGTGCCGCCGGGAATGAGCAGTTCTTC CSAAGNEQFF
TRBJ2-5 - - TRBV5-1 TGCGCCAGCAGCCGCGGGGTGCGAGAGACCCAGTACTTC CASSRGVRETQYF
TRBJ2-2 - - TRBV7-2 TGTGCCAGCAGCCTAGGGGGGCTCCAGAACACCGGGGAGCTGTTTTTT CASSLGGLQNTGELFF
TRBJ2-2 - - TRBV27 TGTGCCAGCAGGGGAGTGGGTGGGGAGCTGTTTTTT CASRGVGGELFF
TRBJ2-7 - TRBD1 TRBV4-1 TGCGCCAGCAGCCAAGGACAGGGGGGACTGGGCGAGCAGTACTTC CASSQGQGGLGEQYF
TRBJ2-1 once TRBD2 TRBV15 TGTGCCACCAGCAGGAATTTAGCGGGAGCGGGGTACAATGAGCAGTTCTTC CATSRNLAGAGYNEQFF
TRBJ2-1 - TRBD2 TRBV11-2 TGTGCCAGCAGCTTAGAGACTAGCGGGGCGCTGCATTACAATGAGCAGTTCTTC CASSLETSGALHYNEQFF
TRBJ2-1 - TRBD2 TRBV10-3 TGTGCCATCAGTGAGCTCGGGACTAGCGTTCTCTTC CAISELGTSVLF
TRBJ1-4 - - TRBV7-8 TGTGCCAGCAGCCCAATCAAAACCCATCACTCAACTAATGAAAAACTGTTTTTT CASSPIKTHHSTNEKLFF
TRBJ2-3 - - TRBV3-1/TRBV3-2 TGTGCCAGCAGCCAAGAGGAGACAGATACGCAGTATTTT CASSQEETDTQYF
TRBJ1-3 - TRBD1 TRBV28 TGTGCCAGCAGTGATCCCCCGGGGACAGCTTTGGGGTCCTCTGGAAACACCATATATTTT CASSDPPGTALGSSGNTIYF
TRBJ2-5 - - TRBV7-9 TGTGCCAGCACGCTGGGCGGGGCAGAGACCCAGTACTTC CASTLGGAETQYF
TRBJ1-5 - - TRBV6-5 TGTGCCAGCAGTTACGGCCAGGGGCATCAGCCCCAGCATTTT CASSYGQGHQPQHF
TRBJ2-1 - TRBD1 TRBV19 TGTGCCAGTAGTATAGATCTAGGGACAGGTTACAATGAGCAGTTCTTC CASSIDLGTGYNEQFF
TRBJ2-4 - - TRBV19 TGTGCCAGTAGTATTCTACTAGCCAAAAACATTCAGTACTTC CASSILLAKNIQYF
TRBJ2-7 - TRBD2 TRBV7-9 TGTGCCAGCAGCTTACAGGACTGGCGGACTAGCGGGAAACCCTACGAGCAGTACTTC CASSLQDWRTSGKPYEQYF
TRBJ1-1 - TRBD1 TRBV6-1 TGTGCCAGCAGTGAAGGCCTGACAGGGGATGGATACACTGAAGCTTTCTTT CASSEGLTGDGYTEAFF
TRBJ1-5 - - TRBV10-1 TGCGCCAGCAGTGAGGGCAGGGAGGAGCCCCAGCATTTT CASSEGREEPQHF